Sample share makes the clone carrying this T cell receptor (beta chain) medium-sized. Germline CDR1 reads SGDLS; CDR2 reads YYNGEE. CDR3 size: 15 residues. V lost 0 bases to trimming and J lost 0 bases, with 8 bases between them. This sample stems from a study of T cells in localized non-small cell lung cancer. Harvested at least 2 cm beyond the tumor margin, adjacent lung showed no atypia. The table came from immunoSEQ multiplex PCR; TCRdb's copy has only in-frame clones and leaves some out. The sample includes 1,500 to 2,000 clones, 30% to 40% seen only once; the top ten take 15% to 25%. The source was normal lung tissue next to the tumor, collected before any cancer treatment. The chain employs TRBV9 and TRBJ2-3; D call uncertain. The receptor's source is an older male donor with stage I squamous cell lung carcinoma. CDR3 region: CASSVGFRSTDTQYF. The CDR3 coding sequence is TGTGCCAGCAGCGTAGGTTTTCGGAGCACAGATACGCAGTATTTT.